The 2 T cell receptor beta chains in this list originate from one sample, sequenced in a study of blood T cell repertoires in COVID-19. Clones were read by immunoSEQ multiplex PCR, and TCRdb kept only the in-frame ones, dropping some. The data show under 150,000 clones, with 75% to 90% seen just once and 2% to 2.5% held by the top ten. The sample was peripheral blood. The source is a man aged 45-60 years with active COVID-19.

DNA of the CDR3: TGTGCCAGCAGCTCTCGGAGGGGCAATCAGCCCCAGCATTTT. This sequence encodes CASSSRRGNQPQHF. This chain uses TRBV5-6 with TRBJ1-5; no definite D call. CDR1 SGHDT and CDR2 YYEEEE come from the germline V gene. Trimming removed 3 bases at V and 2 bases at J, with 9 bases between. The CDR3 is 14 residues long.

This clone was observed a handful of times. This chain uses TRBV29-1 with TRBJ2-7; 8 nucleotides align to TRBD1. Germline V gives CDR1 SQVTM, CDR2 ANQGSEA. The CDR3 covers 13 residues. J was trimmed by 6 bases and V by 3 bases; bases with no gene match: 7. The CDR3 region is CSVDPDRGGEQYF. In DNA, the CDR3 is TGCAGCGTTGATCCCGACAGGGGCGGCGAGCAGTACTTC.